This TCR beta chain is from a study of T-cell memory formation after mild COVID-19. Germline assignment: CDR1 DFQATT and CDR2 SNEGSKA (reference sequence). V lost 5 bases to trimming and J lost 2 bases; unmatched junction nucleotides: 5. CDR3 length: 14 amino acids. This clonotype was counted only a few times. TCRdb re-analysed the 5' RACE reads in MiXCR, keeping a single row per CDR3 protein. The sample has hundreds of thousands of distinct CDR3 sequences, less than 25% seen once. Sequenced input: PBMCs or a T cell subset sorted from them (not recorded which). This receptor was taken from an adult woman who had mild COVID-19 (a few samples of this study predate the infection). Cell type and time point are not known. The chain carries TRBV20-1 and TRBJ2-2; 7 nucleotides agree with TRBD1. CDR3 sequence: CSALRQGNTGELFF. The CDR3 DNA reads as TGCAGTGCTCTAAGACAGGGTAACACCGGGGAGCTGTTTTTT.